Given below is one T cell receptor beta chain in context. The target antigen is unknown. The primer mix had 60 Vbeta and 13 Jbeta primers. The table came from immunoSEQ multiplex PCR; TCRdb's copy has only in-frame clones and leaves some out. The sample lists approximately 150,000 clones; roughly 80% were seen once. The entry originates in a study of cytomegalovirus exposure and HLA in healthy donors. Study-level findings and limits: Later analysis indicated greater clonal expansion among HLA-associated TCR beta chains than among equally common other chains. The authors assumed roughly uniform sequencing depth across donors for presence/absence analyses.

CDR3 length equals 16 residues. Trimming cost V 9 bases and J 0 bases; bases outside gene matches: 7. CDR1 MDHEN and CDR2 SYDVKM come from the germline V gene. V usage is TRBV28 and J usage is TRBJ2-6, with 8 bases lining up with TRBD1. Sequenced sample: PBMCs. This TCR was sampled from a woman aged 40 to 50 in good health and CMV-seropositive. The DNA of the CDR3 is TGTGCCAGTAGGGACAGGACGTCCTCTGGGGCCAACGTCCTGACTTTC. Translating gives CASRDRTSSGANVLTF.